The clone carrying this T cell receptor (beta chain) is a singleton in its sample. V shed 5 bases and J shed 6 bases, with 17 bases lying between them. The length of the CDR3 is 16 residues. Germline V gene sequence: CDR1 SGHTA, CDR2 FQGNSA. These data come from a study of blood T cell repertoires in COVID-19. The repertoire was sequenced with immunoSEQ multiplex PCR; TCRdb's copy has only in-frame clones and lacks some. The repertoire has about 62,000 clones, approximately 88% of them found once; the top ten carry 1.2%. This rearrangement joins TRBV7-2 to TRBJ1-6; weak D call: TRBD1 (6 bases). The sample taken for sequencing was peripheral blood. This clonotype originated in a woman aged 60-75 years with acute or convalescent COVID-19. The CDR3 spells CASSQKGGRGNSPLHF. CDR3 in DNA: TGTGCCAGCAGCCAAAAAGGAGGCAGGGGTAATTCACCCCTCCACTTT. The whole variable domain, remainder taken from reference TRBV7-2 and TRBJ1-6, is GAGVSQSPSNKVTEKGKDVELRCDPISGHTALYWYRQSLGQGLEFLIYFQGNSAPDKSGLPSDRFSAERTGGSVSTLTIQRTQQEDSAVYLCASSQKGGRGNSPLHFGNGTRLTVT.